This T cell receptor (beta chain) was retrieved from a study of T cell responses to AZD1222 COVID-19 vaccine. Regarding this clone: What it binds is not known.

Only in-frame clones appear in the TCRdb table, and some are missing; sequencing was by immunoSEQ multiplex PCR. The data contain around 120,000 clones, around 84% of them singletons. Second-dose schedules of about 4 or about 12 weeks were combined. Study conclusions and caveats: Most donors were white British and more were female, and clonal diversity was possibly underestimated. Just a handful of people given AZD1222 tested seropositive at baseline. Spike-specific TCR breadth and depth went up after people got two AZD1222 doses.

Germline CDR1 SQVTM, CDR2 ANQGSEA. V trimming: 4 bases; J trimming: 4 bases; junction bases outside the gene matches: 9. This CDR3 has 15 amino acids. Sequencing was performed on peripheral blood, taken 28 days after the second AZD1222 dose. The receptor was isolated from an adult who received the AZD1222 COVID-19 vaccine. This chain links TRBV29-1 with TRBJ2-7; 11 positions match TRBD2. The chain's CDR3 is CSVGVAGGRGYEQYF. In DNA form, the CDR3 reads TGCAGCGTTGGGGTAGCGGGAGGGCGGGGTTACGAGCAGTACTTC.